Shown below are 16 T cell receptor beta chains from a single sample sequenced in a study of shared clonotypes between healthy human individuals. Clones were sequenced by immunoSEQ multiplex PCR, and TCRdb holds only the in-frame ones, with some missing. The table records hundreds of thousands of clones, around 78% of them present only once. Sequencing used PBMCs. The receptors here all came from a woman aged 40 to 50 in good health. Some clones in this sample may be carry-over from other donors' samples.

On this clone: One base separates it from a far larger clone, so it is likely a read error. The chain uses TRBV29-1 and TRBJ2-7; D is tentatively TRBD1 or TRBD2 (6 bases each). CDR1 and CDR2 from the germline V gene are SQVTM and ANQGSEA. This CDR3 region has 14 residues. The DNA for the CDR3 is TGCAGCGTGGGGGCTGGGCGGGAACCCTACGAGCGGTACTTC. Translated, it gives CSVGAGREPYERYF.

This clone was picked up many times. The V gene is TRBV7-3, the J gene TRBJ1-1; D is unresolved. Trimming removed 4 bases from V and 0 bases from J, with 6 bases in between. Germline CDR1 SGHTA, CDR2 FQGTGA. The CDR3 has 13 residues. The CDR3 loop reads CASSYTMNTEAFF. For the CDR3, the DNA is TGTGCCAGCAGCTATACAATGAACACTGAAGCTTTCTTT.

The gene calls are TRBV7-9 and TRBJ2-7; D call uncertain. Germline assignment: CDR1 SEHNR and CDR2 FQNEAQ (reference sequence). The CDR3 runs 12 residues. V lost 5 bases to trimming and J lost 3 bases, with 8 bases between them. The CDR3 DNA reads TGTGCCAGCAGCCTTTTGGGCTACGAGCAGTACTTC. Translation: CASSLLGYEQYF.

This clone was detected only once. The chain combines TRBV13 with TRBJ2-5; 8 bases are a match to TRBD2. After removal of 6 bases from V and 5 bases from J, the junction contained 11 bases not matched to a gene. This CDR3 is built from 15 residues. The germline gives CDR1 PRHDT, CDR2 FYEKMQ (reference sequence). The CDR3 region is CASSQRAGVVETQYF. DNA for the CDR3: TGTGCCAGCAGTCAAAGAGCGGGAGTTGTTGAGACCCAGTACTTC. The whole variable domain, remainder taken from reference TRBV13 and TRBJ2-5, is AAGVIQSPRHLIKEKRETATLKCYPIPRHDTVYWYQQGPGQDPQFLISFYEKMQSDKGSIPDRFSAQQFSDYHSELNMSSLELGDSALYFCASSQRAGVVETQYFGPGTRLLVL.

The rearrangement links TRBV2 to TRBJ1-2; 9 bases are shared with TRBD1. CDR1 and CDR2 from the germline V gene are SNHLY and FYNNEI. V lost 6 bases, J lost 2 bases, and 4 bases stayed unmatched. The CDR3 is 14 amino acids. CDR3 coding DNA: TGTGCCAGCAGGCTGGGACAGGGAAACTATGGCTACACCTTC. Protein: CASRLGQGNYGYTF.

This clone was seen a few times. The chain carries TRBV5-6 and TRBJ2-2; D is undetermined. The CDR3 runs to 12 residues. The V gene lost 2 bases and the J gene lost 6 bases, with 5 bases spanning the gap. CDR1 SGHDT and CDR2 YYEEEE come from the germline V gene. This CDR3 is CASSFSSGELFF. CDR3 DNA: TGTGCCAGCAGCTTTTCTTCCGGGGAGCTGTTTTTT.

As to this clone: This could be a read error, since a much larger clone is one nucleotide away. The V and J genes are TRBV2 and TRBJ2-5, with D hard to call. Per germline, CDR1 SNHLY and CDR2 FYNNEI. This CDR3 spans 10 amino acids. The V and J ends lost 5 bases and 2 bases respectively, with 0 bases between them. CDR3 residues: CASSQETQYF. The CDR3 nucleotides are TGTGCCAGCAGTCAAGAGACCCAGTACTTC. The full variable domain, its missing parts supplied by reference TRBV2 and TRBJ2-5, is EPEVTQTPSHQVTQMGQEVILRCVPISNHLYFYWYRQILGQKVEFLVSFYNNEISEKSEIFDDQFSVERPDGSNFTLKIRSTKLEDSAMYFCASSQETQYFGPGTRLLVL.

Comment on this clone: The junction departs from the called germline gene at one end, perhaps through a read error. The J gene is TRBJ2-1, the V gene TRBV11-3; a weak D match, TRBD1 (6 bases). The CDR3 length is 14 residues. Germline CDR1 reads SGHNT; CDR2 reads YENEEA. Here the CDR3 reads CTSSLDRIVDEQFF. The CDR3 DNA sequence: TGTACCAGCAGCTTAGACAGGATCGTCGATGAGCAGTTCTTC.

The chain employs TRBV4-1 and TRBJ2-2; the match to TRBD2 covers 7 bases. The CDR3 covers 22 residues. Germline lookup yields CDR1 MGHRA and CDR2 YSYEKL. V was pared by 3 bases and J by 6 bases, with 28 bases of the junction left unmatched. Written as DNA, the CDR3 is TGCGCCAGCAGCCAGCCAAGATCCGCAGGAAGCGGGATAGGGAGAGGGGCCGGGGAGCTGTTTTTT. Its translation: CASSQPRSAGSGIGRGAGELFF.

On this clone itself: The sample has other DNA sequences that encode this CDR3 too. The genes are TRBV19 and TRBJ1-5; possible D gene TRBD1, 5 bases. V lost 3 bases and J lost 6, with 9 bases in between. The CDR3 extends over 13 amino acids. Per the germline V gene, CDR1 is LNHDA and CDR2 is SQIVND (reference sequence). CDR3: CASSILGGQPQHF. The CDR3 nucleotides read TGTGCCAGTAGTATCTTGGGGGGTCAGCCCCAGCATTTT.

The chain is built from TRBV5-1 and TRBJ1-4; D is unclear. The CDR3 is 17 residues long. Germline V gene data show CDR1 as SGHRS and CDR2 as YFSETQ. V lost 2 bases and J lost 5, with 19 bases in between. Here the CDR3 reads CASSLSPGLSFNEKLFF. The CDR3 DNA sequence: TGCGCCAGCAGCTTATCACCCGGCCTGTCCTTCAATGAAAAACTGTTTTTT.

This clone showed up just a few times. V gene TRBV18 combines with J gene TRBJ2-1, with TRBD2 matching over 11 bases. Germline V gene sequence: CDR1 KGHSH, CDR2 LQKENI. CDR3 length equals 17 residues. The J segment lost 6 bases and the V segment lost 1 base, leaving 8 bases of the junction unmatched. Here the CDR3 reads CASSPRPGLADSNEQFF. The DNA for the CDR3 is TGTGCCAGCTCACCACGACCGGGACTAGCGGACTCCAATGAGCAGTTCTTC.

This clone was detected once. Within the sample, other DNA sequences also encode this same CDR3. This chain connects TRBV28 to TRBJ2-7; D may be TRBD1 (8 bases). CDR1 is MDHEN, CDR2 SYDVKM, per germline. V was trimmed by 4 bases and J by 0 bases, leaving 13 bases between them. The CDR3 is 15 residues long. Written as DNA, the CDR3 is TGTGCCAGCAGTTCAGGGGGCGGGGGCTCCTACGAGCAGTACTTC. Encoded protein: CASSSGGGGSYEQYF.

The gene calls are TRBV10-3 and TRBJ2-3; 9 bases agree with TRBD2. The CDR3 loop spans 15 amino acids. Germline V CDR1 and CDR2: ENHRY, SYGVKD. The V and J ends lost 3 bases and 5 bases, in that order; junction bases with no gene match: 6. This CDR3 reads CAISDSGRGIDTQYF. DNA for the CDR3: TGTGCCATCAGTGATAGCGGGAGAGGCATAGATACGCAGTATTTT.

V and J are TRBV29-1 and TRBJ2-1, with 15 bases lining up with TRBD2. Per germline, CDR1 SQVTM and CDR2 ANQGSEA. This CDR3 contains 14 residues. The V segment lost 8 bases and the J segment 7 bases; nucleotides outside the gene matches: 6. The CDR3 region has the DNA TGCAGCTCTAGGACTAGCGGGAGGGGTAATGAGCAGTTCTTC. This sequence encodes CSSRTSGRGNEQFF.

CDR3 loop: CASSDGTELYGYTF. The CDR3 bases are TGTGCCAGCAGCGACGGGACAGAATTATATGGCTACACCTTC. The genes are TRBV6-5 and TRBJ1-2; 7 nucleotides agree with TRBD1. This CDR3 has 14 amino acids. V shed 6 bases, J shed 5 bases, and the junction held 9 bases outside the gene matches. The V gene's germline CDR1 is MNHEY and CDR2 SVGAGI.